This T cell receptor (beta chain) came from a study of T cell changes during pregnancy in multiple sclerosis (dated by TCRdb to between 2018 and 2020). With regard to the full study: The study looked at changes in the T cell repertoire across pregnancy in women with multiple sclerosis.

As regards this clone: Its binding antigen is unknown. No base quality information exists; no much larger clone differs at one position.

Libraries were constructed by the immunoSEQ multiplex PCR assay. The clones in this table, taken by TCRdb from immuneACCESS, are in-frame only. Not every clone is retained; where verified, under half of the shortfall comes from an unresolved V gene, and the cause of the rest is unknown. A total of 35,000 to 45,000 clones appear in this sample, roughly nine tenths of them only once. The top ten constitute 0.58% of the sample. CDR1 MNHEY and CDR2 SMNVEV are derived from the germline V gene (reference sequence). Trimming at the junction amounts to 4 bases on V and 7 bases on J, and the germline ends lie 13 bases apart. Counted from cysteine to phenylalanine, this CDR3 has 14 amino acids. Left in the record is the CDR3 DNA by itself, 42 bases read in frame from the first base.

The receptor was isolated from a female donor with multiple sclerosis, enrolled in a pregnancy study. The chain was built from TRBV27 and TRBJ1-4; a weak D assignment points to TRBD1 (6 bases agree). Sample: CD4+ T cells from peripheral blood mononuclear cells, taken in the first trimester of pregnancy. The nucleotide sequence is TGTGCCAGCAGTTATCGAGGGGGAAGTGAAAAACTGTTTTTT. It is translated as CASSYRGGSEKLFF.